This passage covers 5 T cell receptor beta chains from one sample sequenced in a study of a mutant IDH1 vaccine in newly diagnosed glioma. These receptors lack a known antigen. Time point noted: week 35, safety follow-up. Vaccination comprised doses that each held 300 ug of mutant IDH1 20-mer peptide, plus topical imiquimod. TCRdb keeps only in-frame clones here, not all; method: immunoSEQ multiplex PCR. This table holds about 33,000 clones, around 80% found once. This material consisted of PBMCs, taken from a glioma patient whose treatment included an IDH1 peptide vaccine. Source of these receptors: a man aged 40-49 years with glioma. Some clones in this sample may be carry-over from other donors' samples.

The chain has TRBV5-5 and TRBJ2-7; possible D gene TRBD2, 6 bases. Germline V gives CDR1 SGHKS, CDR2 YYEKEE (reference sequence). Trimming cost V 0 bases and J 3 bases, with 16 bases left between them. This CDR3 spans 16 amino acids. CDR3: CASSLAPVAELYEQYF. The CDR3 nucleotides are TGTGCCAGCAGCTTGGCCCCGGTAGCGGAACTCTACGAGCAGTACTTC.

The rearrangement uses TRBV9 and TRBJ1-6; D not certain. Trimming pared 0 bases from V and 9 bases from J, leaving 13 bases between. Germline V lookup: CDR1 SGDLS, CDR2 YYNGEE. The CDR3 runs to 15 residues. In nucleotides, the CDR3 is TGTGCCAGCAGCGTAGCAGACATAGTGGGTTCACCCCTCCACTTT. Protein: CASSVADIVGSPLHF.

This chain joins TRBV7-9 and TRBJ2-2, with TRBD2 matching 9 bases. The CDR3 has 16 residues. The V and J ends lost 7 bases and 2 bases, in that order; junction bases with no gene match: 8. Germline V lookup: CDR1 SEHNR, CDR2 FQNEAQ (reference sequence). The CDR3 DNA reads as TGTGCCAGCAAACCTGATAGCGGGGGAAACACCGGGGAGCTGTTTTTT. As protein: CASKPDSGGNTGELFF.

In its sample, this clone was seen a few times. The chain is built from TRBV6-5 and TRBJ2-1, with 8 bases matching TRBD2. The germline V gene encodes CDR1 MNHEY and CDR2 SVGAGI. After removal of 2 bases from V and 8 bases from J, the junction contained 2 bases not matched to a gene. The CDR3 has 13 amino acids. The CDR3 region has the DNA TGTGCCAGCAGTTACATGCGGGGGGATGAGCAGTTCTTC. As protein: CASSYMRGDEQFF.

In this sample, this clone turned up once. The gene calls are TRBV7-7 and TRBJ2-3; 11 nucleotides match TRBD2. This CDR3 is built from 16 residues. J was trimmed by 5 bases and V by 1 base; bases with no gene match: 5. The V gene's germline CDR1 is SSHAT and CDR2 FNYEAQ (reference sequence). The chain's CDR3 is CASSLVSGGGLDTQYF. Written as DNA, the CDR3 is TGTGCCAGCAGCTTAGTTAGCGGGGGGGGTCTAGATACGCAGTATTTT.